This T cell receptor beta chain comes out of a study of blood T cell repertoires in COVID-19. The overall study: From the United States, Italy and Spain came samples of acute and convalescent COVID-19.

As processed by the authors: How many nucleated cells were present was estimated from reference gene primer amplification. TCRdb's table, derived via immunoSEQ multiplex PCR, lists solely in-frame clones and lacks some. V, J and clone size are those of that table, while D and trimming were read from the DNA. The sample yields 100,000 to 150,000 clones, around 80% seen once. Germline CDR1 SNHLY, CDR2 FYNNEI. CDR3 length: 12 amino acids. Between the trimmed V and J ends, which lost 4 bases and 6 bases, there was a span of 7 bases. Sequences were obtained from peripheral blood. The clonotype comes from a woman aged 55-69 years with acute or convalescent COVID-19. This sequence joins TRBV2 and TRBJ1-5; a weak D match, TRBD1 (6 bases). This CDR3 is CASSATGQPQHF. The CDR3 bases are TGTGCCAGCAGTGCGACAGGTCAGCCCCAGCATTTT.